This entry describes one T cell receptor (beta chain). Which antigen it targets is not known. No base qualities exist here, and no much larger clone lies one base off it. CDR1 LGHDT and CDR2 YNNKEL were looked up in the germline V gene (reference sequence). Including the terminal cysteine and phenylalanine, the CDR3 comprises 12 residues. Only the CDR3 part of the read is kept: 36 bases, read in frame from the first base. V sheds 0 bases and J sheds 5 bases, leaving 5 bases between their ends. The immunoSEQ Assay, a bias-controlled multiplex PCR, was used to amplify TCRbeta CDR3 regions from genomic DNA. Per the original workflow: The number of nucleated cells in each sample was estimated by amplification of reference gene primers within the assay. Sequence reads were collapsed and filtered to measure the absolute abundance of every unique TCRbeta CDR3 rearrangement. For each sample, productive Simpson clonality was calculated as the square root of Simpson's diversity index across productive rearrangements. TCRdb limited this immuneACCESS table to in-frame rearrangements with V and J called. A share of clones is missing; checked studies link under half to unresolved V genes, and the rest is unexplained. V and J calls and clone size are given by that table; D and trimming were obtained from the DNA. The sample table records 130,000 to 150,000 clones; roughly 90% of these occur just once. 0.75% to 0.95% of the sample is held by the ten biggest clonotypes.

The sample comes from a study of blood T cell repertoires in COVID-19 (dated by TCRdb to the early 2020s). Regarding the study in general: Samples covering the acute and convalescent phases of COVID-19 were provided by collaborators in the United States, Italy and Spain. The dataset comprised deeply sampled blood TCRbeta repertoires from subjects exposed to, actively infected with, or recovered from COVID-19. Where available, HLA class I and class II types were taken from metadata supplied by the sample provider and were not determined by assay-based typing. The material from the prospective study consisted of cDNA or gDNA derived from T cells, B-cell-depleted T cells, or PBMCs. Samples came from the ongoing ImmuneRACE study (first 160 participants) plus 1,254 subjects from 6 global collaborators. The repertoires were released in a freely available public database meant as a resource for research on the immune response to SARS-CoV-2. The sample metadata nearly always contained a de-identified subject ID, COVID-19 status, age in years and sex.

Collaborating institutions collected whole blood in K2EDTA tubes following their own protocols. For TCRbeta analysis, collaborator samples were shipped as frozen whole blood, as isolated PBMCs, or as DNA extracted from either sample type. The paper as a whole reports these results and caveats: The quantity of clinical and demographic metadata differed by source and by participant and was supplied without curation.

The chain uses TRBV3-1 (or the pseudogene TRBV3-2) and TRBJ2-7, with the D gene call left open. The receptor was derived from a woman in her 50s with acute or convalescent COVID-19. Sequenced: peripheral blood. The DNA sequence follows: TGTGCCAGCAGCCAAGATCTTGACGAGCAGTACTTC. The resulting protein is CASSQDLDEQYF.